Listed below are T cell receptor beta chains from one sample, sequenced in a study of T cell responses to AZD1222 COVID-19 vaccine. Produced via immunoSEQ multiplex PCR; TCRdb's table is partial and in-frame only. Among around 80,000 clones listed, over 75% were seen once. The sequencing used peripheral blood, collected on day 0 of AZD1222 vaccination. These receptors originate from an adult in good health. Each CDR3 is given with its conserved first and last residue. Fields, in order: CDR3 protein, CDR3 DNA, V gene, D gene, J gene, clone size. The D gene is left open where the match is weak. Size is omitted from some rows. Given values are once, few, many or a class for expanded clones.

CASSLVGLADEQFF	TGTGCCAGCAGCTTAGTGGGGCTAGCGGATGAGCAGTTCTTC	TRBV7-9	TRBD2	TRBJ2-1	NA
CASSRPGLAGGSGELFF	TGTGCCAGCAGCCGTCCGGGACTAGCGGGGGGATCTGGGGAGCTGTTTTTT	TRBV4-2	TRBD2	TRBJ2-2	NA
CASSFARRAGQGDEQFF	TGTGCCAGCAGCTTTGCGCGGCGAGCGGGGCAGGGCGATGAGCAGTTCTTC	TRBV12-1	NA	TRBJ2-1	NA
CASSGTANTEAFF	TGTGCCAGCAGCGGGACAGCGAACACTGAAGCTTTCTTT	TRBV11-3	TRBD1	TRBJ1-1	NA
CASSPSGQPQHF	TGTGCCAGCAGTCCGTCGGGACAGCCCCAGCATTTT	TRBV6-5	NA	TRBJ1-5	few
CAIRIGNQGTEAFF	TGTGCCATCAGAATTGGCAATCAGGGAACTGAAGCTTTCTTT	TRBV10-3	NA	TRBJ1-1	NA
CSVVSDVGGYTF	TGCAGCGTTGTGAGCGACGTAGGTGGCTACACCTTC	TRBV29-1	NA	TRBJ1-2	NA
CASSDSRGNTEAFF	TGTGCCAGCAGCGATTCGAGAGGGAACACTGAAGCTTTCTTT	TRBV9	NA	TRBJ1-1	NA
CASSQQQGTEQYF	TGTGCCAGCAGCCAACAACAGGGCACCGAGCAGTACTTC	TRBV14	NA	TRBJ2-7	NA
CASSLFSTGVGDEQFF	TGTGCCAGCAGTTTATTCTCGACAGGGGTTGGGGATGAGCAGTTCTTC	TRBV27	TRBD1	TRBJ2-1	once
CASSRQGANQPQHF	TGTGCCAGCAGCAGACAGGGAGCTAATCAGCCCCAGCATTTT	TRBV6-5	TRBD1	TRBJ1-5	NA
CASAGQGGTEAFF	TGCGCCAGCGCAGGACAGGGAGGGACTGAAGCTTTCTTT	TRBV5-1	TRBD1	TRBJ1-1	NA
CASSQGGFFSNQPQHF	TGTGCCAGCAGCCAAGGCGGCTTCTTTAGCAATCAGCCCCAGCATTTT	TRBV3-1/TRBV3-2	NA	TRBJ1-5	NA
CASSLVSRGNTGELFF	TGTGCCAGCAGCTTAGTCTCTAGGGGGAACACCGGGGAGCTGTTTTTT	TRBV11-2	NA	TRBJ2-2	NA
CASSSLGLAATKETQYF	TGTGCCAGCAGTTCCCTAGGACTAGCGGCTACCAAAGAGACCCAGTACTTC	TRBV28	TRBD2	TRBJ2-5	NA
CASRIRQVLSRLFF	TGTGCAAGTCGCATAAGACAGGTTTTATCCAGACTGTTTTTT	TRBV12-2	NA	TRBJ1-4	NA
CASALRGEETQYF	TGTGCCAGCGCCCTCCGAGGGGAAGAGACCCAGTACTTC	TRBV27	NA	TRBJ2-5	NA
CASSQAPQGIPMEQFF	TGTGCCAGCAGCCAAGCCCCCCAGGGGATCCCAATGGAGCAGTTCTTC	TRBV3-1/TRBV3-2	NA	TRBJ2-1	NA
CASSPTGATNTGELFF	TGTGCCAGCAGCCCGACGGGGGCCACGAACACCGGGGAGCTGTTTTTT	TRBV5-5	NA	TRBJ2-2	NA
CASSLVRGPISGNTIYF	TGTGCCAGCAGCTTAGTACGGGGCCCTATCTCTGGAAACACCATATATTTT	TRBV11-2	NA	TRBJ1-3	few
CASRGQNSGNTIYF	TGTGCCAGCAGAGGACAGAACTCTGGAAACACCATATATTTT	TRBV25-1	NA	TRBJ1-3	NA
CASSQEGGGDTQYF	TGCGCCAGCAGCCAAGAGGGTGGGGGAGATACGCAGTATTTT	TRBV4-1	NA	TRBJ2-3	NA
CAWSVLNIQYF	TGTGCCTGGAGTGTTTTAAACATTCAGTACTTC	TRBV30	NA	TRBJ2-4	NA
CASTPAPRDDYNEQFF	TGTGCCAGCACCCCGGCCCCTAGAGATGACTACAATGAGCAGTTCTTC	TRBV5-6	NA	TRBJ2-1	NA
CASSYGGMETQYF	TGTGCCAGCAGTTACGGGGGCATGGAGACCCAGTACTTC	TRBV6-5	NA	TRBJ2-5	NA
CSVDTGTGANVLTF	TGCAGCGTTGATACAGGGACTGGGGCCAACGTCCTGACTTTC	TRBV29-1	NA	TRBJ2-6	NA
CASDRRGPITGELFF	TGTGCCAGCGACCGGCGGGGGCCGATCACCGGGGAGCTGTTTTTT	TRBV2	NA	TRBJ2-2	once
CASSSPNEKLFF	TGTGCCAGCAGCTCCCCAAATGAAAAACTGTTTTTT	TRBV5-4	NA	TRBJ1-4	NA
CASSLRQGGGETQYF	TGTGCCAGCAGCCTACGACAGGGAGGTGGAGAGACCCAGTACTTC	TRBV14	NA	TRBJ2-5	NA
CASTIQGFAEAFF	TGTGCCAGCACCATACAGGGGTTTGCTGAAGCTTTCTTT	TRBV7-9	TRBD1	TRBJ1-1	NA
CSVEGRDNAGYGYTF	TGCAGCGTTGAGGGCAGGGACAATGCTGGCTATGGCTACACCTTC	TRBV29-1	NA	TRBJ1-2	NA
CASSPPGGSGGLTDTQYF	TGTGCCAGCAGCCCTCCCGGCGGTAGCGGGGGACTCACAGATACGCAGTATTTT	TRBV11-2	TRBD2	TRBJ2-3	NA
CSVSGRGVYEQFF	TGCAGCGTTAGCGGGAGGGGGGTTTATGAGCAGTTCTTC	TRBV29-1	TRBD2	TRBJ2-1	NA
CASTGPGVETQYF	TGTGCCAGTACCGGTCCGGGCGTGGAGACCCAGTACTTC	TRBV19	NA	TRBJ2-5	NA
CASSIDRIGHQPQHF	TGTGCCAGTAGTATTGACAGGATAGGCCATCAGCCCCAGCATTTT	TRBV19	NA	TRBJ1-5	NA
CASSPTGTGTTDTQYF	TGTGCCAGCAGCCCAACCGGGACAGGGACCACAGATACGCAGTATTTT	TRBV3-1/TRBV3-2	TRBD1	TRBJ2-3	NA
CASMLQYTGELFF	TGCGCCAGCATGCTTCAGTACACCGGGGAGCTGTTTTTT	TRBV10-2	NA	TRBJ2-2	NA
CATSDFKDQRETNTEAFF	TGTGCCACCAGTGACTTCAAGGATCAACGTGAGACGAACACTGAAGCTTTCTTT	TRBV24-1	NA	TRBJ1-1	NA
CASSLFQQLYNEQFF	TGTGCCAGCAGTTTATTTCAACAGCTCTACAATGAGCAGTTCTTC	TRBV28	NA	TRBJ2-1	NA
CASSPRQSNYGYTF	TGTGCCAGTAGTCCCCGACAGTCTAACTATGGCTACACCTTC	TRBV19	NA	TRBJ1-2	NA
CASSTGGGNSNQPQHF	TGTGCCAGCAGCACCGGGGGAGGGAATAGCAATCAGCCCCAGCATTTT	TRBV7-2	NA	TRBJ1-5	few
CASTVGTYNEQFF	TGTGCCAGCACCGTCGGGACATACAATGAGCAGTTCTTC	TRBV2	NA	TRBJ2-1	once
CASSHRDSYGYTF	TGCGCCAGCAGCCACCGGGACAGCTATGGCTACACCTTC	TRBV5-1	TRBD1	TRBJ1-2	NA
CASTKGGGAINEQFF	TGTGCCAGCACCAAAGGGGGGGGCGCGATCAATGAGCAGTTCTTC	TRBV9	NA	TRBJ2-1	once
CASSPTGPGANVLTF	TGTGCCAGCAGCCCAACAGGGCCTGGGGCCAACGTCCTGACTTTC	TRBV6-5	NA	TRBJ2-6	NA
CASSEGAEWNEQFF	TGTGCCAGCAGTGAAGGGGCTGAATGGAATGAGCAGTTCTTC	TRBV6-1	NA	TRBJ2-1	NA
CASSSLAVSYNEQFF	TGTGCCAGCAGCTCCCTAGCGGTCTCCTACAATGAGCAGTTCTTC	TRBV7-6	TRBD2	TRBJ2-1	NA
CASATSGDTQYF	TGTGCCAGTGCCACCTCGGGGGATACGCAGTATTTT	TRBV19	NA	TRBJ2-3	once
CASSPYGTAELFF	TGTGCCAGCTCACCCTATGGGACAGCGGAACTGTTTTTT	TRBV18	TRBD1	TRBJ1-4	NA
CASSPDRANNEQFF	TGCGCCAGCAGCCCGGACAGGGCGAACAATGAGCAGTTCTTC	TRBV5-1	TRBD1	TRBJ2-1	NA
CSVETDGQTQYF	TGCAGCGTTGAAACGGACGGACAGACCCAGTACTTC	TRBV29-1	NA	TRBJ2-5	once
CAIRPDRASYGYTF	TGTGCCATCAGGCCCGACAGGGCGTCCTATGGCTACACCTTC	TRBV10-3	TRBD1	TRBJ1-2	NA
CASRHRDGYTF	TGTGCCAGCAGACACCGTGATGGCTACACCTTC	TRBV6-5	NA	TRBJ1-2	NA
CASSYATGIQNIQYF	TGTGCCAGCAGTTATGCTACAGGGATCCAAAACATTCAGTACTTC	TRBV6-6	NA	TRBJ2-4	NA
CASRTDRGSTGELFF	TGTGCCAGCAGAACGGACAGGGGGAGCACCGGGGAGCTGTTTTTT	TRBV28	TRBD1	TRBJ2-2	NA
CASSMVRGTYGYTF	TGTGCCAGTAGTATGGTCAGGGGCACCTATGGCTACACCTTC	TRBV19	NA	TRBJ1-2	NA
CASSLRTGGNEQYF	TGTGCCAGTAGTCTAAGGACAGGGGGAAACGAGCAGTACTTC	TRBV19	TRBD1	TRBJ2-7	NA
CASSLAGQPQHF	TGTGCCAGCAGCCTAGCTGGTCAGCCCCAGCATTTT	TRBV7-9	NA	TRBJ1-5	few
CASSFYRGDTEAFF	TGTGCCAGCAGCTTTTACAGGGGGGACACTGAAGCTTTCTTT	TRBV7-2	TRBD1	TRBJ1-1	NA